These 20 T cell receptor beta chains were sequenced from one sample in a study of cytomegalovirus exposure and HLA in healthy donors. Use of 60 Vbeta and 13 Jbeta primers characterized the PCR. Measured with immunoSEQ multiplex PCR; TCRdb has only the in-frame clones, and not every one. The sample lists 85,000 to 120,000 clones; roughly 80% were seen once. The sample consisted of PBMCs. These receptor sequences come from a man in his forties in good health and CMV-seronegative.

J is TRBJ1-2 and V is TRBV19; 9 bases fit TRBD1. Germline V gives CDR1 LNHDA, CDR2 SQIVND (reference sequence). V dropped 7 bases and J dropped 2; count of bases not matched to a gene: 8. The CDR3 has 15 residues. DNA of the CDR3: TGTGCCAGTAAAATCTTGGGACAGGGCAACTATGGCTACACCTTC. It is translated as CASKILGQGNYGYTF.

The rearrangement uses TRBV6-5 and TRBJ1-4; perhaps TRBD1 as D (5 bases). Germline lookup yields CDR1 MNHEY and CDR2 SVGAGI. CDR3 length: 14 amino acids. Trimming shortened V by 6 bases and J by 4 bases, and 12 bases separated the two germline ends. CDR3 DNA: TGTGCCAGCAGCCAACGGGGGGATAATGAAAAACTGTTTTTT. It is translated as CASSQRGDNEKLFF.

V is TRBV7-9 and J is TRBJ1-2; perhaps TRBD1 as D (6 bases). V was clipped by 1 base and J by 4 bases, with 13 bases between them. The CDR3 sequence is 15 residues long. CDR1 and CDR2 (germline): SEHNR, FQNEAQ (reference sequence). Written as DNA, the CDR3 is TGTGCCAGCAGCTTAGTTACAGCAGGGGTCTATGGCTACACCTTC. Translating it yields CASSLVTAGVYGYTF.

The gene calls are TRBV5-4 and TRBJ2-7, with 7 bases matching TRBD1. This CDR3 is 13 amino acids long. The V gene's germline CDR1 is SGHNT and CDR2 YYREEE (reference sequence). The V gene end was trimmed by 4 bases and the J gene end by 7 bases; junction bases not matched to a gene: 8. The CDR3 coding sequence is TGTGCCAGCAGCGGGGACAGACGGAGGGAGCAGTACTTC. Amino acid sequence: CASSGDRRREQYF.

This chain joins TRBV9 and TRBJ1-2; possible D gene TRBD1, 6 bases. The CDR3 is made up of 15 amino acids. Germline V gene data show CDR1 as SGDLS and CDR2 as YYNGEE. With 4 bases removed from V and 2 bases from J, the gap between germline ends came to 15 bases. DNA for the CDR3: TGTGCCAGCAGCCTACAGACAGGAAACAACTATGGCTACACCTTC. This codes for CASSLQTGNNYGYTF.

The rearrangement joins TRBV18 to TRBJ1-2; D possibly corresponds to TRBD1 (6 bases). Germline CDR1 reads KGHSH; CDR2 reads LQKENI. The CDR3 runs to 14 residues. The V and J ends lost 1 base and 2 bases respectively, with 8 bases between them. CDR3 sequence: CASSPRTENYGYTF. In nucleotides, the CDR3 is TGTGCCAGCTCACCACGGACAGAGAACTATGGCTACACCTTC.

The chain is built from TRBV6-1 and TRBJ1-2; 10 bases map to TRBD1. There are 17 residues in the CDR3. Germline loops: CDR1 MNHNS, CDR2 SASEGT. V lost 3 bases and J lost 4; bases outside the gene matches: 11. CDR3 bases: TGTGCCAGCAGTGAGACAGGGGGCACCGGCGTTGGCTATGGCTACACCTTC. Protein product: CASSETGGTGVGYGYTF.

The chain combines TRBV9 with TRBJ1-3, with D unresolved. Germline V CDR1 and CDR2: SGDLS, YYNGEE. With 2 bases removed from V and 4 bases from J, the gap between germline ends came to 19 bases. This CDR3 is 17 amino acids long. The CDR3 coding sequence is TGTGCCAGCAGCGTGGTGTTAGGGAGTTCTTTCGGAAACACCATATATTTT. This sequence encodes CASSVVLGSSFGNTIYF.

This chain links TRBV15 with TRBJ1-6; D remains unclear. The CDR3 extends over 13 amino acids. Deletions cut 0 bases from V and 8 bases from J, with 5 bases between. Looked up from germline, CDR1 is LNHNV and CDR2 is YYDKDF (reference sequence). The CDR3 loop reads CATSRERDSPLHF. The CDR3, as DNA: TGTGCCACCAGCAGAGAACGGGATTCACCCCTCCACTTT. The full variable domain, rest sourced from reference TRBV15 and TRBJ1-6, is DAMVIQNPRYQVTQFGKPVTLSCSQTLNHNVMYWYQQKSSQAPKLLFHYYDKDFNNEADTPDNFQSRRPNTSFCFLDIRSPGLGDTAMYLCATSRERDSPLHFGNGTRLTVT.

The chain is built from TRBV19 and TRBJ1-1, with D perhaps TRBD1 (5 bases). This CDR3 has 16 amino acids. The germline CDR1 and CDR2 sequences are LNHDA and SQIVND (reference sequence). Trimming cost V 5 bases and J 4 bases, with 20 bases left between them. CDR3: CASSSRAIIGATEAFF. CDR3 DNA sequence: TGTGCCAGTAGTTCTCGAGCCATCATTGGGGCCACTGAAGCTTTCTTT.

V is TRBV6-1 and J is TRBJ2-7; D unclear. The germline CDR1 and CDR2 sequences are MNHNS and SASEGT. Trimming stripped 8 bases from V and 2 bases from J, with 16 bases between. There are 14 residues in the CDR3. CDR3 DNA sequence: TGTGCCAGCCGGGTTTCAAGGTCCCCCTACGAGCAGTACTTC. As protein: CASRVSRSPYEQYF.

Points on this clone: Other DNA sequences of this sample code for an identical CDR3. This chain connects TRBV18 to TRBJ1-1, with D possibly matching TRBD1 (6 bases). The CDR3 has 12 amino acids. Germline V CDR1 and CDR2: KGHSH, LQKENI. The germline V and J ends were trimmed by 3 bases and 8 bases, with 10 bases remaining between them. The CDR3 region has the DNA TGTGCCAGCTCACCGGGGCAGGGGGAAGCTTTCTTT. Protein: CASSPGQGEAFF.

This clone was picked up a small number of times. The chain carries TRBV30 and TRBJ2-3; 12 bases line up with TRBD2. The CDR3 extends over 15 amino acids. The J segment lost 3 bases and the V segment lost 3 bases, leaving 4 bases of the junction unmatched. Per germline, CDR1 GTSNPN and CDR2 SVGIG (reference sequence). CDR3 protein: CAWRGTSGFTDTQYF. The DNA for the CDR3 is TGTGCCTGGAGGGGGACTAGCGGGTTTACAGATACGCAGTATTTT.

The chain employs TRBV9 and TRBJ2-7; D is undetermined. V was cut by 0 bases and J by 0 bases, with 7 bases left in between. CDR3 length equals 14 residues. From germline, CDR1 is SGDLS and CDR2 YYNGEE. The CDR3 region is CASSVGAGSYEQYF. The CDR3 nucleotides are TGTGCCAGCAGCGTAGGGGCAGGCTCCTACGAGCAGTACTTC.

The chain has TRBV2 and TRBJ2-3; 7 nucleotides line up with TRBD2. CDR1 is SNHLY, CDR2 FYNNEI, per germline. CDR3 length equals 14 residues. Trimming cost V 6 bases and J 0 bases; bases outside gene matches: 3. The CDR3 DNA follows: TGTGCCAGCAGCCCTAGCGGTAGCACAGATACGCAGTATTTT. Protein product: CASSPSGSTDTQYF.

A note on this clone: The junction shows a germline mismatch at one end, possibly a read error. The CDR3 loop reads CASSLGPGQSYEQYF. CDR3 nucleotides: TGTGCTAGCAGCTTAGGACCGGGACAGTCCTACGAGCAGTACTTC. The V gene is TRBV7-7, the J gene TRBJ2-7; TRBD1 matches at 7 bases. The CDR3 has 15 amino acids. Germline V gene sequence: CDR1 SSHAT, CDR2 FNYEAQ (reference sequence).

CDR3 coding DNA: TGCGCCAGCAGCTTTTTGCAGGGCGCCGGGGGCACTGAAGCTTTCTTT. Translation gives CASSFLQGAGGTEAFF. The V call is TRBV5-1, the J call TRBJ1-1, with D possibly TRBD1 on 5 matching bases. The CDR3 is made up of 16 amino acids. V was shortened by 2 bases and J by 4 bases, with 18 bases between the two germline ends. Germline assignment: CDR1 SGHRS and CDR2 YFSETQ.

As regards this clone: Compared with germline, one end of the junction differs, possibly owing to a read error. The chain combines TRBV7-9 with TRBJ1-6; 9 bases are shared with TRBD1. CDR3 length equals 16 residues. The V gene's germline CDR1 is SEHNR and CDR2 FQNEAQ (reference sequence). The DNA for the CDR3 is TGTTCCAGCAGCCATTATCCGGGACAGGGCGATTCACCCCTCCACTTT. As protein: CSSSHYPGQGDSPLHF.

This chain joins TRBV13 and TRBJ1-2, with D uncertain. CDR1 and CDR2 from the germline V gene are PRHDT and FYEKMQ (reference sequence). The CDR3 length is 11 residues. V lost 2 bases and J lost 8, with 6 bases in between. The CDR3 DNA follows: TGTGCCAGCAGCTTATCCCGGGGCTACACCTTC. As protein: CASSLSRGYTF.

The chain links TRBV5-1 to TRBJ1-2; 7 nucleotides line up with TRBD1. The CDR3 runs to 16 residues. V gave up 0 bases and J gave up 2 bases; unmatched junction bases: 7. Germline values: CDR1 SGHRS, CDR2 YFSETQ. CDR3 sequence reads: CASSLARTGANYGYTF. CDR3 DNA sequence: TGCGCCAGCAGCTTGGCCCGTACAGGGGCGAACTATGGCTACACCTTC.